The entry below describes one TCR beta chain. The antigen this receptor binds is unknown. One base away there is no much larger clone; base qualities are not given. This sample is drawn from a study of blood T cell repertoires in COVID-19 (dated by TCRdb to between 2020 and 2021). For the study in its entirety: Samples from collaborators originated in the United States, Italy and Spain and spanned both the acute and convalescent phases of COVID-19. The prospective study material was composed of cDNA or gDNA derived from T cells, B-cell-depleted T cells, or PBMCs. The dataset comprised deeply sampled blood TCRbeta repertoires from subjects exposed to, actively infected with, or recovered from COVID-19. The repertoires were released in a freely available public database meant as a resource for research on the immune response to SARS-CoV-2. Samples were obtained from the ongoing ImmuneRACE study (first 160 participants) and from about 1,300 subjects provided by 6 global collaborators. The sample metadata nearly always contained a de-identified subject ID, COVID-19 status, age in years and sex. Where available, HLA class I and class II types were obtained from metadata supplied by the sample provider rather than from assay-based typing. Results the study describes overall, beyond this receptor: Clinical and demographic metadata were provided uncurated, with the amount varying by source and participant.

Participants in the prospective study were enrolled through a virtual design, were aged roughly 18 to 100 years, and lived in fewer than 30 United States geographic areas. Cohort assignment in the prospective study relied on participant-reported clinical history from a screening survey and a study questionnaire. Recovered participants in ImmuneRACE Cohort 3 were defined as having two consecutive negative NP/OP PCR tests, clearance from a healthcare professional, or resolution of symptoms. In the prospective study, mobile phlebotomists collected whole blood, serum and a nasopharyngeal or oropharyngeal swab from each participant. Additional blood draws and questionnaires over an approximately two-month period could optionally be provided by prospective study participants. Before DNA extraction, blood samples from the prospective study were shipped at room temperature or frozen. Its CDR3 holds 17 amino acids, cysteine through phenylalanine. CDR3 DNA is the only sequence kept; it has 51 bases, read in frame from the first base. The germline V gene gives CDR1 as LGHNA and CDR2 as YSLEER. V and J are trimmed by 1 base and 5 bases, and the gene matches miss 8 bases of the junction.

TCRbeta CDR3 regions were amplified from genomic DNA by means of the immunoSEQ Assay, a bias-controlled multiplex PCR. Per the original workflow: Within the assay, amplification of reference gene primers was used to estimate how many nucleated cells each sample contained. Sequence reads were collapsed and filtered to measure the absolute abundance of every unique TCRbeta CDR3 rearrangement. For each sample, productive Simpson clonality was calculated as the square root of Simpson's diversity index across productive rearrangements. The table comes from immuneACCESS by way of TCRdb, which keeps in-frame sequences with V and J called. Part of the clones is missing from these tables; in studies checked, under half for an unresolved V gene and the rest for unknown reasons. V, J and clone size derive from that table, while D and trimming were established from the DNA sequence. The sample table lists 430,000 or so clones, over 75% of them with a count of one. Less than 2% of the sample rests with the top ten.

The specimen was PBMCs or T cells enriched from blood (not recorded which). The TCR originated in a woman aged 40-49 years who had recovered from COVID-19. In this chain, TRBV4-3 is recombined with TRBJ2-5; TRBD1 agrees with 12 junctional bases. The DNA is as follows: TGCGCCAGCAGCCAAGCCCCGGGGACAGGGGGCGCGGAGACCCAGTACTTC. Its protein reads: CASSQAPGTGGAETQYF.